Detailed here is one TCR beta chain. The antigen is unknown. The data stem from a study of cytomegalovirus exposure and HLA in healthy donors. Study-wide points: The study put some 150 TCR beta chains on its list as cytomegalovirus-associated.

PCR involved 60 Vbeta and 13 Jbeta primers. Per the authors' pipeline: It was a later analysis that counted roughly 79 million unique TCR beta chains, of which 8.5 million to 12 million were shared. The method was immunoSEQ multiplex PCR; TCRdb's version includes in-frame clones alone and lacks a portion of them. V, J and clone size derive from that table, while D and trimming were established from the DNA sequence. The sample has 100,000 to 150,000 clones, around 84% seen once. Sequencing was done on a sample of PBMCs. This TCR came from a woman aged 35 to 49 in good health and CMV-seronegative.

DNA for the CDR3: TGTGCCAGCAGTTACTACAACTCTGGGGCCAACGTCCTGACTTTC. Translated: CASSYYNSGANVLTF. The chain combines TRBV6-5 with TRBJ2-6; D is unresolved. V was shortened by 1 base and J by 0 bases, with 4 bases between the two germline ends. The CDR3 is 15 residues long. Germline assignment: CDR1 MNHEY and CDR2 SVGAGI.